What follows are 29 T cell receptor beta chains derived from one specimen sequenced in a study of T cell changes during pregnancy in multiple sclerosis. The method was immunoSEQ multiplex PCR; TCRdb's version includes in-frame clones alone and lacks a portion of them. Of 40,000 to 55,000 clones listed, about 92% are singletons. The sequenced sample was peripheral blood. These receptors came from a female donor with multiple sclerosis, enrolled in a pregnancy study.

The chain employs TRBV7-9 and TRBJ2-7; 8 bases fit TRBD2. J lost 0 bases, V lost 6 bases, and 4 bases had no gene match. CDR3 size: 14 residues. From germline, CDR1 is SEHNR and CDR2 FQNEAQ (reference sequence). The CDR3 DNA sequence: TGTGCCAGCAGGTCCCTAGCGGGCTCCTACGAGCAGTACTTC. The encoded protein is CASRSLAGSYEQYF.

This sequence joins TRBV9 and TRBJ1-5, with TRBD1 matching 9 bases. J gave up 6 bases and V 4 bases, and 11 bases lay outside the gene matches. Germline V lookup: CDR1 SGDLS, CDR2 YYNGEE. This CDR3 has 16 residues. The CDR3 DNA reads as TGTGCCAGCAGCCCGGGCGGGGGACAGGGCACTCAGCCCCAGCATTTT. Its translation: CASSPGGGQGTQPQHF.

The chain carries TRBV9 and TRBJ2-1, with 12 bases that match TRBD2. The CDR3 contains 16 residues. With 2 bases clipped from V and 7 bases from J, the junction kept 7 bases outside the gene matches. CDR1 and CDR2 (germline): SGDLS, YYNGEE. Here the CDR3 reads CASSVAGLAGLNEQFF. As DNA, the CDR3 is TGTGCCAGCAGCGTGGCAGGACTAGCGGGATTGAATGAGCAGTTCTTC.

The chain employs TRBV19 and TRBJ2-7; a weak D match, TRBD2 (6 bases). The CDR3 is 13 residues long. The germline V gene encodes CDR1 LNHDA and CDR2 SQIVND (reference sequence). V was pared by 5 bases and J by 2 bases, with 10 bases between. The CDR3 sequence is CASSGGAPYEQYF. CDR3 DNA: TGTGCCAGTAGTGGAGGGGCCCCCTACGAGCAGTACTTC. Supplemented by reference TRBV19 and TRBJ2-7, the full variable domain reads DGGITQSPKYLFRKEGQNVTLSCEQNLNHDAMYWYRQDPGQGLRLIYYSQIVNDFQKGDIAEGYSVSREKKESFPLTVTSAQKNPTAFYLCASSGGAPYEQYFGPGTRLTVT.

This chain joins TRBV6-1 and TRBJ1-2; TRBD1 might be the D (6 bases). V lost 2 bases and J 5 bases, leaving 12 bases between the germline ends. Looked up from germline, CDR1 is MNHNS and CDR2 is SASEGT. CDR3 length equals 14 residues. The CDR3 DNA reads TGTGCCAGCAGTGAACAGGGGAAGGTTTATGGCTACACCTTC. It yields the protein CASSEQGKVYGYTF.

The rearrangement links TRBV13 to TRBJ2-2, with 8 bases lining up with TRBD1. The CDR3 contains 16 residues. The germline V gene encodes CDR1 PRHDT and CDR2 FYEKMQ (reference sequence). Trimming cost V 4 bases and J 7 bases; bases outside gene matches: 11. DNA for the CDR3: TGTGCCAGCAGCTCTTCCGGGACAGGTTATGGCGGGGAGCTGTTTTTT. This encodes CASSSSGTGYGGELFF.

The chain recombines TRBV4-2 with TRBJ2-2; no firm D call. The germline CDR1 and CDR2 sequences are LGHNA and YNFKEQ. The CDR3 contains 17 residues. Trimming stripped 0 bases from V and 2 bases from J, with 13 bases between. CDR3 DNA: TGTGCCAGCAGCCAAGATTGGAAACAGAGCAACACCGGGGAGCTGTTTTTT. This gives the protein CASSQDWKQSNTGELFF.

This chain links TRBV9 with TRBJ1-1; 7 bases match TRBD1. The CDR3 is 15 amino acids. With 1 base clipped from V and 5 bases from J, the junction kept 8 bases outside the gene matches. CDR1 is SGDLS, CDR2 YYNGEE, per germline. CDR3 sequence (DNA): TGTGCCAGCAGCGTATCGGAGGGGGCTGGGACTGAAGCTTTCTTT. It specifies CASSVSEGAGTEAFF.

The chain joins TRBV7-2 to TRBJ2-3; TRBD2 matches 12 bases. CDR3 length: 17 residues. Germline V gene lookup returns CDR1 SGHTA and CDR2 FQGNSA. J lost 1 base, V lost 2 bases, and 4 bases had no gene match. The CDR3 here is CASSLLASGGGTDTQYF. DNA of the CDR3: TGTGCCAGCAGCTTACTGGCTAGCGGGGGGGGCACAGATACGCAGTATTTT.

The V gene is TRBV28, the J gene TRBJ2-1; no definite D call. CDR1 and CDR2 from the germline V gene are MDHEN and SYDVKM. The CDR3 extends over 12 amino acids. Trimming removed 5 bases at V and 15 bases at J, with 17 bases between. The CDR3: CASSLEDLLLFF. CDR3 DNA sequence: TGTGCCAGCAGTCTCGAGGACCTACTCTTGTTCTTC.

V and J are TRBV7-3 and TRBJ2-5; 9 nucleotides align to TRBD2. Germline values: CDR1 SGHTA, CDR2 FQGTGA. There are 15 residues in the CDR3. Trimming removed 4 bases from V and 5 bases from J; junction bases left unmatched: 8. The CDR3 DNA is TGTGCCAGCAGCTATAGCGGGAGTGCAGCTGAGACCCAGTACTTC. Its protein is CASSYSGSAAETQYF.

The sample holds one count of this clone. This chain joins TRBV7-9 and TRBJ1-4; D remains ambiguous. Between the trimmed V and J ends, which lost 5 bases and 8 bases, there was a span of 9 bases. The CDR3 is 12 residues long. Germline CDR1 and CDR2: SEHNR and FQNEAQ (reference sequence). CDR3 in DNA: TGTGCCAGCAGCCCCTCGGCGGAAAAACTGTTTTTT. Protein sequence: CASSPSAEKLFF.

J is TRBJ2-5 and V is TRBV9; D unclear. This CDR3 comprises 14 residues. V dropped 2 bases and J dropped 7 bases, with 15 bases sitting between them. CDR1 is SGDLS and CDR2 is YYNGEE in the germline V gene. The DNA of the CDR3 is TGTGCCAGCAGCGTCGGCCGGTCCCTGGGGACCCAGTACTTC. This codes for CASSVGRSLGTQYF.

The rearrangement links TRBV6-5 to TRBJ1-1; no firm D call. The V end was cut by 0 bases, the J end by 5 bases, with 10 bases between. Germline V gene data show CDR1 as MNHEY and CDR2 as SVGAGI. The CDR3 sequence is 14 residues long. The CDR3: CASSYSSGPTEAFF. CDR3 DNA: TGTGCCAGCAGTTACTCTAGCGGGCCTACTGAAGCTTTCTTT.

The chain carries TRBV7-3 and TRBJ2-1, with D unclear. Germline-derived CDR1 and CDR2 are SGHTA and FQGTGA. V was clipped by 1 base and J by 4 bases, with 14 bases between them. The CDR3 length is 16 residues. The CDR3 DNA follows: TGTGCCAGCAGCTTAATTTCCGGTGATTATTACAATGAGCAGTTCTTC. It encodes CASSLISGDYYNEQFF. The full variable domain, completed using reference TRBV7-3 and TRBJ2-1, is GAGVSQTPSNKVTEKGKYVELRCDPISGHTALYWYRQSLGQGPEFLIYFQGTGAADDSGLPNDRFFAVRPEGSVSTLKIQRTERGDSAVYLCASSLISGDYYNEQFFGPGTRLTVL.

The chain is built from TRBV6-6 and TRBJ2-1; D remains unclear. The germline V gene has CDR1 MNHNY and CDR2 SVGAGI (reference sequence). The V gene lost 6 bases and the J gene lost 0 bases, with 6 bases spanning the gap. The CDR3 runs 13 residues. As DNA, the CDR3 is TGTGCCAGCAGACGTAGCTCCTACAATGAGCAGTTCTTC. Translated, it gives CASRRSSYNEQFF.

This chain uses TRBV6-6 with TRBJ1-5; TRBD1 agrees at 10 bases. This CDR3 has 15 residues. V was pared by 2 bases and J by 2 bases, with 0 bases of the junction left unmatched. Germline V CDR1 and CDR2: MNHNY, SVGAGI (reference sequence). The CDR3 protein is CASSYGQGGNQPQHF. The CDR3, as DNA: TGTGCCAGCAGTTACGGACAGGGGGGCAATCAGCCCCAGCATTTT.

CDR3 coding DNA: TGCGCCAGCAGCTTGGGGACAGGGATCGGCTACACCTTC. Translated: CASSLGTGIGYTF. The chain links TRBV5-1 to TRBJ1-2, with TRBD1 matching 8 bases. J gave up 8 bases and V 0 bases, and 3 bases lay outside the gene matches. The V gene's germline CDR1 is SGHRS and CDR2 YFSETQ. The CDR3 runs to 13 residues.

The J gene is TRBJ1-5, the V gene TRBV2, with D possibly matching TRBD1 (6 bases). The germline V and J ends were trimmed by 4 bases and 4 bases, with 11 bases remaining between them. Looked up from germline, CDR1 is SNHLY and CDR2 is FYNNEI. The CDR3 has 14 amino acids. CDR3 in amino acids: CASSVRGQNQPQHF. In DNA form, the CDR3 reads TGTGCCAGCAGTGTCCGGGGGCAGAATCAGCCCCAGCATTTT.

The chain carries TRBV28 and TRBJ2-1; 9 bases are shared with TRBD2. V gave up 8 bases and J gave up 5 bases; unmatched junction bases: 7. The CDR3 contains 14 residues. In germline, CDR1 is MDHEN, CDR2 SYDVKM. The CDR3 nucleotides read TGTGCCAGCCTAGGGCGGGAGGGCCACAATGAGCAGTTCTTC. The encoded protein is CASLGREGHNEQFF. The full variable domain, in which reference TRBV28 and TRBJ2-1 provide the parts outside the CDR3, is DVKVTQSSRYLVKRTGEKVFLECVQDMDHENMFWYRQDPGLGLRLIYFSYDVKMKEKGDIPEGYSVSREKKERFSLILESASTNQTSMYLCASLGREGHNEQFFGPGTRLTVL.

V is TRBV7-9 and J is TRBJ1-1; D gene ambiguous. V dropped 1 base and J dropped 2 bases, with 23 bases sitting between them. The CDR3 length is 19 residues. Germline loops: CDR1 SEHNR, CDR2 FQNEAQ (reference sequence). The DNA of the CDR3 is TGTGCCAGCAGCTTAGTGACGAAGGTCCCCCGAGCGGGAAACACTGAAGCTTTCTTT. Encoded protein: CASSLVTKVPRAGNTEAFF.

The chain has TRBV9 and TRBJ2-5; 10 bases map to TRBD2. CDR1 is SGDLS and CDR2 is YYNGEE in the germline V gene. Trimming at V came to 0 bases and at J to 2 bases, leaving 4 bases not matched to a gene. The CDR3 runs 16 residues. The CDR3: CASSVGASGSQETQYF. CDR3 nucleotides: TGTGCCAGCAGCGTAGGCGCTAGCGGGAGTCAAGAGACCCAGTACTTC.

This rearrangement joins TRBV2 to TRBJ1-5; the match to TRBD1 covers 10 bases. CDR1 is SNHLY, CDR2 FYNNEI, per germline. V lost 5 bases, J lost 5 bases, and 3 bases stayed unmatched. CDR3 length: 14 amino acids. DNA for the CDR3: TGTGCCAGCAGTTATGACAGGGGGCATCAGCCCCAGCATTTT. Protein sequence: CASSYDRGHQPQHF.

The chain links TRBV6-6 to TRBJ1-4, with D possibly TRBD1 on 5 matching bases. V gave up 6 bases and J gave up 4 bases, with 9 bases separating them. The CDR3 covers 13 residues. The germline V gene encodes CDR1 MNHNY and CDR2 SVGAGI (reference sequence). The CDR3 spells CASSDSNNEKLFF. CDR3 nucleotides: TGTGCCAGCAGCGACAGTAATAATGAAAAACTGTTTTTT.

The chain joins TRBV7-7 to TRBJ1-4, with TRBD1 matching over 7 bases. V was pared by 5 bases and J by 0 bases, with 3 bases of the junction left unmatched. CDR1 is SSHAT and CDR2 is FNYEAQ in the germline V gene (reference sequence). The CDR3 extends over 15 amino acids. The CDR3 loop is CASSAGQATNEKLFF. CDR3 DNA: TGTGCCAGCAGCGCCGGACAGGCAACTAATGAAAAACTGTTTTTT.

The J gene is TRBJ2-1, the V gene TRBV7-2; the match to TRBD2 covers 8 bases. Germline loops: CDR1 SGHTA, CDR2 FQGNSA. The CDR3 has 13 amino acids. V dropped 4 bases and J dropped 9; count of bases not matched to a gene: 5. The CDR3 nucleotides are TGTGCCAGCAGCTCCCAGCGGGAGACTGAGCAGTTCTTC. Translated, it gives CASSSQRETEQFF.

The chain employs TRBV29-1 and TRBJ1-2; D ambiguous. This CDR3 contains 12 residues. Germline V gene sequence: CDR1 SQVTM, CDR2 ANQGSEA. Trimming removed 6 bases at V and 3 bases at J, with 11 bases between. This CDR3 reads CSVDGLDYGYTF. The DNA for the CDR3 is TGCAGCGTGGATGGGCTCGACTATGGCTACACCTTC.

Worth noting for this clone: Other DNA variants within this sample encode the same CDR3. The chain is built from TRBV30 and TRBJ1-3, with unresolved D. CDR1 and CDR2 (germline): GTSNPN, SVGIG (reference sequence). V was cut by 1 base and J by 5 bases, with 3 bases left in between. The CDR3 consists of 11 residues. The CDR3 here is CAWSDRNTIYF. The CDR3 DNA follows: TGTGCCTGGAGTGACAGAAACACCATATATTTT.

The CDR3 DNA reads TGTGCCAGCGAGGGGCTAGGAAAGCAGTACTTC. This encodes CASEGLGKQYF. J is TRBJ2-7 and V is TRBV19, with D perhaps assigned TRBD1 or TRBD2 (5 bases each). There are 11 residues in the CDR3. The V gene's germline CDR1 is LNHDA and CDR2 SQIVND (reference sequence). The germline V and J ends were trimmed by 9 bases and 8 bases, with 14 bases remaining between them.